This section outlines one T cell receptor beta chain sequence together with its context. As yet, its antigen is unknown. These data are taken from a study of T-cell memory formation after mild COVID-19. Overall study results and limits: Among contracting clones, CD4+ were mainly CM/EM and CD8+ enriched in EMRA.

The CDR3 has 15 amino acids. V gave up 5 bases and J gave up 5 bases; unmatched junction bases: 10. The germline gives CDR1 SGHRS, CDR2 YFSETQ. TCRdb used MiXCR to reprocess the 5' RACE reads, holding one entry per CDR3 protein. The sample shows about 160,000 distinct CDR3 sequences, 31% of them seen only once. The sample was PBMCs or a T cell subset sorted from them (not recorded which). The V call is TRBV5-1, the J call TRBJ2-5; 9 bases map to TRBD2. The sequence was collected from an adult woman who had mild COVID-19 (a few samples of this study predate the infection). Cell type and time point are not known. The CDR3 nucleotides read TGCGCCAGCAGAGCTGGGACTAGCCGCGTCGAGACCCAGTACTTC. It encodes CASRAGTSRVETQYF.